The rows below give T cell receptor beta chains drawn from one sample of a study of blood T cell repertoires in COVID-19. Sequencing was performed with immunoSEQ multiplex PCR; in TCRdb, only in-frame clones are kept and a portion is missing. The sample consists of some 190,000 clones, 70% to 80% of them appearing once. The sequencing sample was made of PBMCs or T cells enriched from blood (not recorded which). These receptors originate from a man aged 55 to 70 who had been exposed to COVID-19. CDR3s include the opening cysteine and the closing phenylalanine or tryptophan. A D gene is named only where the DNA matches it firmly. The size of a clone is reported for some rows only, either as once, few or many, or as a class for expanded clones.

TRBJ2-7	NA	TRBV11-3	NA	TGTGCCAGCAGCTTACCCCCCCCGGGTTCTTTCGAGCAGTACTTC	CASSLPPPGSFEQYF
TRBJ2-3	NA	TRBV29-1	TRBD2	TGCAGCGTTGAAGGGAAGGGGGAGGGACTAGCGGAGTATACGCAGTATTTT	CSVEGKGEGLAEYTQYF
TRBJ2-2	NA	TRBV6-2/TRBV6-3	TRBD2	TGTGCCAGCAGTTACCAGCGGGGGGGTCCCAACACCGGGGAGCTGTTTTTT	CASSYQRGGPNTGELFF
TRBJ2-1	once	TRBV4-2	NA	TGTGCCAGCAGCCAAGAAGAGGGACTCACGTACAATGAGCAGTTCTTC	CASSQEEGLTYNEQFF
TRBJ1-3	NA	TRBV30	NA	TGTGCCTGGAGTGTACATGGTGCCTCTGATGGAAACACCATATATTTT	CAWSVHGASDGNTIYF
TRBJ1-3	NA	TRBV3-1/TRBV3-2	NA	TGTGCCAGCAGCCAAGGAGGAAGATCAAACACCATATATTTT	CASSQGGRSNTIYF
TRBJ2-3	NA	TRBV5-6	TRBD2	TGTGCCAGCAGCCCCCGGACTAGCGGGCTCACAGATACGCAGTATTTT	CASSPRTSGLTDTQYF
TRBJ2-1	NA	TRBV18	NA	TGTGCCAGCTCACCAAGAACAGACCTTCAGTTCTTC	CASSPRTDLQFF
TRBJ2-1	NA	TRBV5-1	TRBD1	TGCGCCAGCAGCTTGGAGGGACAGAACTACAATGAGCAGTTCTTC	CASSLEGQNYNEQFF
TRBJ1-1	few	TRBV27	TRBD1	TGTGCCAGCAGTCCGGGACAGGGGAGGAGTGGAGCTTTCTTT	CASSPGQGRSGAFF
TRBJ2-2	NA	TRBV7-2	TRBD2	TGTGCCAGCAGTCGACTAGCGCCAGCCGGGGAGCTGTTTTTT	CASSRLAPAGELFF
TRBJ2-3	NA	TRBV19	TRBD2	TGTGCCAGTAGTATCGCGGGAGGGCCCACAGATACGCAGTATTTT	CASSIAGGPTDTQYF
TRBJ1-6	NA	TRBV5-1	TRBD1	TGCGCCAGCAGATCGACAGGGGGATCATCACCCCTCCACTTT	CASRSTGGSSPLHF
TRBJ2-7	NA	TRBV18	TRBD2	TGTGCCAGCTCACCAACGGGAGGGCCCTACGAGCAGTACTTC	CASSPTGGPYEQYF
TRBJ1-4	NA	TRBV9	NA	TGTGCCAGCAGCGTAGATGGAGACAGAAATGAAAAACTGTTTTTT	CASSVDGDRNEKLFF
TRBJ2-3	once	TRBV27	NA	TGTGCCAGCAGGTGGACAGTAGATACGCAGTATTTT	CASRWTVDTQYF
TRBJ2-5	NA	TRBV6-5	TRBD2	TGTGCCAGCAGGGGTAGCGGGAGCGAGACCCAGTACTTC	CASRGSGSETQYF
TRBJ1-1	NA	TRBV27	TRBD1	TGTGCCAGCAGTTTCCCCAGGGGGAGTGCTTTCTTT	CASSFPRGSAFF
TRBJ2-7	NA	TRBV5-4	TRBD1	TGTGCCAGCAGCTTGGTGGGGCAGGGGGAAGAGCAGTACTTC	CASSLVGQGEEQYF
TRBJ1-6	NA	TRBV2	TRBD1	TGTGCCAGCACCCTGGACAGGGGGAATTCACCCCTCCACTTT	CASTLDRGNSPLHF
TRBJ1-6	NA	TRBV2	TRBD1	TGTGCCAGCAGTGATGACAGGGGCAATTCACCCCTCCACTTT	CASSDDRGNSPLHF
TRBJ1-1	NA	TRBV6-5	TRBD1	TGTGCCAGCAGTTATTTACCGGGACAGGGCGAAGCTTTCTTT	CASSYLPGQGEAFF
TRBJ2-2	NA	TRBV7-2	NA	TGTGCCAGCAGCTTGAGCTGGAGTCCGGGCACCGGGGAGCTGTTTTTT	CASSLSWSPGTGELFF
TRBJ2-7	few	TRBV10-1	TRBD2	TGCGCCAGCAGTCCCGGGACTAGCGGGAGGCCCGACGAGCAGTACTTC	CASSPGTSGRPDEQYF
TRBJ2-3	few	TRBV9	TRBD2	TGTGCCAGCAGCGTAGCCCCGGGGACTACTCAAATGGATACGCAGTATTTT	CASSVAPGTTQMDTQYF